This T cell receptor beta chain is from a study of a mutant IDH1 vaccine in newly diagnosed glioma. At the level of the study: Standard pretreatment was either radiotherapy, temozolomide, or, for most, radiochemotherapy with temozolomide. The week-35 safety follow-up was V12, and the week-47 study end was V13.

Sequencing used immunoSEQ multiplex PCR; TCRdb keeps in-frame clones, though not all of them. The table shows roughly 30,000 clones, with about 80% occurring only once. As for time point: week 47, end of study. The vaccine gave 300 ug of a 20-mer mutant IDH1 peptide subcutaneously per dose. This clone was observed once. Its target is unknown. This CDR3 is 14 amino acids long. V was cut by 3 bases and J by 7 bases, with 13 bases left in between. CDR1 is MGHRA, CDR2 YSYEKL, per germline. Here the sequenced sample was PBMCs, taken from a glioma patient whose treatment included an IDH1 peptide vaccine. This TCR was sampled from a young man with glioma. The rearrangement joins TRBV4-1 to TRBJ1-5; the D gene is possibly TRBD1 (5 bases). The CDR3, as DNA: TGCGCCAGCAGCCACCTGGCAGGGCAACAGCCCCAGCATTTT. The encoded protein is CASSHLAGQQPQHF.